This TCR beta chain derives from a study of CD8 T cells in Susac syndrome. Sequencing targeted TCR beta in T cells from blood (CD8+ and CD4+). The RNA, roughly 0.45 to 1 ug, was put through reverse transcription using random hexamers. TCRdb redid the calling of the immunoSEQ multiplex PCR reads with MiXCR, one entry per CDR3 protein. This sample yields over 130,000 distinct CDR3 sequences, of which around 95% are seen a single time; around 0.12% belongs to the top ten. The source material was CD4+ T cells from PBMCs. The sequence was obtained from a human donor with multiple sclerosis.

The DNA for the CDR3 is TGTGCCACCAGTGACAACAGGGGAAGCGGGAGCACTGAAGCTTTCTTT. Translation gives CATSDNRGSGSTEAFF. The rearrangement joins TRBV24-1 to TRBJ1-1; 7 bases match TRBD1. The CDR3 contains 16 residues. CDR1 and CDR2 (germline): KGHDR, SFDVKD. Unmatched junction bases numbered 11, after V lost 4 bases and J lost 4 bases.